What follows are 23 T cell receptor beta chains derived from one specimen sequenced in a study of T cell responses to AZD1222 COVID-19 vaccine. Produced via immunoSEQ multiplex PCR; TCRdb's table is partial and in-frame only. Seen here are some 150,000 clones, roughly 90% observed once, and the top ten hold about 4.5%. This specimen was peripheral blood, taken 28 days after the second AZD1222 dose. The receptor set was obtained from an adult who received the AZD1222 COVID-19 vaccine.

V usage is TRBV19 and J usage is TRBJ1-1; no definite D call. The V end lost 9 bases, the J end lost 3 bases, and 14 bases lay between the germline ends. Germline assignment: CDR1 LNHDA and CDR2 SQIVND (reference sequence). The CDR3 consists of 13 residues. CDR3 sequence reads: CARPRSPHTEAFF. In DNA, the CDR3 is TGTGCCAGACCAAGGAGCCCCCACACTGAAGCTTTCTTT.

The chain is built from TRBV11-2 and TRBJ2-5, with a possible D match to TRBD2 (7 bases). The CDR3 spans 15 residues. The germline CDR1 and CDR2 sequences are SGHAT and FQNNGV. V was cut by 1 base and J by 4 bases, with 13 bases left in between. CDR3 amino acids: CASSLVVGGRETQYF. The CDR3 DNA follows: TGTGCCAGCAGCTTAGTGGTGGGGGGGCGAGAGACCCAGTACTTC.

DNA of the CDR3: TGCGCCAGCAGCCAAGGGAGGGGACCCCGCTCTGGAAACACCATATATTTT. It codes for CASSQGRGPRSGNTIYF. The chain is built from TRBV4-3 and TRBJ1-3, with a weak D call TRBD1 (5 bases). The CDR3 is 17 amino acids. V was clipped by 1 base and J by 0 bases, with 13 bases between them. Germline V gene data show CDR1 as LGHNA and CDR2 as YSLEER.

The table lists this clone with a few counts. The chain joins TRBV21-1 to TRBJ2-7; the D segment call TRBD2 is taken from the table without a DNA check. TRBV21-1 is recorded as a pseudogene. The CDR3 length is 17 residues. The CDR3 reads CASSKRRRTSGRHEQYF. As DNA, the CDR3 is TGTGCCAGCAGCAAAAGACGCCGGACTAGCGGGCGGCACGAGCAGTACTTC.

The chain recombines TRBV7-9 with TRBJ1-1; D remains unclear. With 5 bases removed from V and 0 bases from J, the gap between germline ends came to 10 bases. Germline CDR1 reads SEHNR; CDR2 reads FQNEAQ (reference sequence). The CDR3 is made up of 14 amino acids. This CDR3 reads CASSLDGVNTEAFF. The CDR3 nucleotides are TGTGCCAGCAGCCTGGACGGCGTGAACACTGAAGCTTTCTTT.

This chain connects TRBV5-8 to TRBJ1-6; D is possibly TRBD1 (5 bases). The CDR3 consists of 15 residues. Trimming left V 3 bases short and J 3 bases short, with 10 bases between. CDR1 SGHTS and CDR2 YDEGEE come from the germline V gene. The CDR3 here is CASSYRQNYNSPLHF. In DNA, the CDR3 is TGTGCCAGCAGCTACAGACAGAACTATAATTCACCCCTCCACTTT. The whole variable domain, remainder taken from reference TRBV5-8 and TRBJ1-6, is EAGVTQSPTHLIKTRGQQATLRCSPISGHTSVYWYQQALGLGLQFLLWYDEGEERNRGNFPPRFSGRQFPNYSSELNVNALELEDSALYLCASSYRQNYNSPLHFGNGTRLTVT.

This clone is a singleton in its sample. This chain uses TRBV19 with TRBJ2-1; D is uncertain. The CDR3 has 11 residues. In germline, CDR1 is LNHDA, CDR2 SQIVND (reference sequence). V lost 5 bases to trimming and J lost 10 bases, with 9 bases between them. The CDR3 nucleotides are TGTGCCAGTAGTCAGTTCGTGGAGCAGTTCTTC. This gives the protein CASSQFVEQFF.

The rearrangement links TRBV30 to TRBJ2-1; TRBD2 matches 11 bases. The CDR3 length is 16 residues. Losses at the gene ends were 4 bases for V and 0 bases for J; bases not matched to a gene: 5. Germline V lookup: CDR1 GTSNPN, CDR2 SVGIG (reference sequence). The CDR3 is CAWTSGGLLSYNEQFF. CDR3 bases: TGTGCCTGGACTAGCGGGGGGCTCCTCTCCTACAATGAGCAGTTCTTC.

This rearrangement joins TRBV19 to TRBJ1-1, with TRBD1 as a possible D gene (6 bases). With 8 bases removed from V and 8 bases from J, the gap between germline ends came to 9 bases. Germline values: CDR1 LNHDA, CDR2 SQIVND (reference sequence). CDR3 length equals 10 residues. CDR3 coding DNA: TGTGCCAGTGGCAGGGGCGAAGCTTTCTTT. Its protein product is CASGRGEAFF. The variable domain in full, with the rest retrieved from reference TRBV19 and TRBJ1-1, is DGGITQSPKYLFRKEGQNVTLSCEQNLNHDAMYWYRQDPGQGLRLIYYSQIVNDFQKGDIAEGYSVSREKKESFPLTVTSAQKNPTAFYLCASGRGEAFFGQGTRLTVV.

J is TRBJ2-7 and V is TRBV4-3, with no clear D. Germline V gives CDR1 LGHNA, CDR2 YSLEER. CDR3 length equals 15 residues. V was cut by 0 bases and J by 0 bases, with 9 bases left in between. The chain's CDR3 is CASSQDPASSYEQYF. CDR3 in DNA: TGCGCCAGCAGCCAAGACCCAGCCTCCTCCTACGAGCAGTACTTC.

The chain uses TRBV19 and TRBJ1-1, with a possible D match to TRBD1 (6 bases). The germline CDR1 and CDR2 sequences are LNHDA and SQIVND (reference sequence). The germline V and J ends were trimmed by 5 bases and 5 bases, with 15 bases remaining between them. CDR3 length: 14 amino acids. In DNA form, the CDR3 reads TGTGCCAGTAGTGTACGTCAGGGGAATACTGAAGCTTTCTTT. As protein: CASSVRQGNTEAFF.

This sequence joins TRBV24-1 and TRBJ2-2, with 10 bases aligning to TRBD1. From germline, CDR1 is KGHDR and CDR2 SFDVKD. The ends lost 5 bases at V and 5 bases at J; junction bases unmatched: 1. This CDR3 is built from 14 residues. The CDR3, as DNA: TGTGCCACCAGTGCGGACAGGGGGACCGGGGAGCTGTTTTTT. This translates into CATSADRGTGELFF.

This sequence joins TRBV27 and TRBJ2-2; 11 nucleotides line up with TRBD2. V trimming: 6 bases; J trimming: 8 bases; junction bases outside the gene matches: 5. The CDR3 length is 14 residues. CDR1 MNHEY and CDR2 SMNVEV come from the germline V gene (reference sequence). The CDR3 DNA sequence: TGTGCCAGCAGCGGGGGACTAGCGGTTGGGGAGCTGTTTTTT. Amino acids: CASSGGLAVGELFF.

V usage is TRBV3-1 (or the pseudogene TRBV3-2) and J usage is TRBJ2-3; no clear D. V was clipped by 4 bases and J by 3 bases, with 8 bases between them. The CDR3 runs to 13 residues. The germline V gene has CDR1 LGHDT and CDR2 YNNKEL (reference sequence). CDR3 region: CASSPTGTDTQYF. CDR3 coding DNA: TGTGCCAGCAGCCCTACCGGGACAGATACGCAGTATTTT.

This clone has a handful of counts. CDR3 DNA: TGTGCCAGCTCACCAGGCACAGACCCCCGCTACGAGCAGTACTTC. This gives the protein CASSPGTDPRYEQYF. The chain recombines TRBV18 with TRBJ2-7; D remains unclear. CDR3 length: 15 residues. With 2 bases removed from V and 3 bases from J, the gap between germline ends came to 14 bases. CDR1 and CDR2 from the germline V gene are KGHSH and LQKENI. Full variable domain (remainder filled in from reference TRBV18 and TRBJ2-7): NAGVMQNPRHLVRRRGQEARLRCSPMKGHSHVYWYRQLPEEGLKFMVYLQKENIIDESGMPKERFSAEFPKEGPSILRIQQVVRGDSAAYFCASSPGTDPRYEQYFGPGTRLTVT.

The rearrangement links TRBV12-5 to TRBJ2-7; D is unresolved. From germline, CDR1 is LGHNT and CDR2 FRNRAP. The germline V and J ends were trimmed by 7 bases and 0 bases, with 7 bases remaining between them. This CDR3 is built from 12 residues. CDR3 DNA: TGTGCTAGTGCTTCCAGCTCCTACGAGCAGTACTTC. It codes for CASASSSYEQYF.

V and J are TRBV7-6 and TRBJ2-1, with 7 bases aligning to TRBD1. CDR1 is SGHVS and CDR2 is FNYEAQ in the germline V gene. V dropped 4 bases and J dropped 7; count of bases not matched to a gene: 7. The CDR3 extends over 14 amino acids. As DNA, the CDR3 is TGTGCCAGCAGCTCGCAGGGGGATGGGAATGAGCAGTTCTTC. Translated, it gives CASSSQGDGNEQFF.

This chain connects TRBV19 to TRBJ2-1; D is uncertain. V lost 4 bases and J 4 bases, leaving 11 bases between the germline ends. This CDR3 is 14 amino acids long. Germline lookup yields CDR1 LNHDA and CDR2 SQIVND (reference sequence). The CDR3 sequence: CASSKRDLYNEQFF. Written as DNA, the CDR3 is TGTGCCAGTAGTAAGCGAGATCTTTACAATGAGCAGTTCTTC.

The chain combines TRBV12-5 with TRBJ2-5; tentatively, D is TRBD1 or TRBD2 (5 bases each). Germline V gene lookup returns CDR1 LGHNT and CDR2 FRNRAP. The CDR3 loop spans 16 amino acids. Trimming took 3 bases from V and 1 from J, leaving 15 bases between them. The CDR3 DNA follows: TGTGCTAGTGGTTTACGAGGGGCACCTACCCAAGAGACCCAGTACTTC. Translated, it gives CASGLRGAPTQETQYF.

The chain combines TRBV5-1 with TRBJ2-7; a possible D gene is TRBD1 (7 bases). Germline CDR1 reads SGHRS; CDR2 reads YFSETQ. This CDR3 comprises 13 residues. The ends were cut back, 3 bases at V and 4 bases at J, with 11 bases in the middle. Written as DNA, the CDR3 is TGCGCCAGCAGCTCACAGGGGAGGTACGAGCAGTACTTC. Translated: CASSSQGRYEQYF.

The J gene is TRBJ2-7, the V gene TRBV6-4, with D perhaps matching TRBD1 (6 bases). V was cut by 7 bases and J by 1 base, with 14 bases left in between. This CDR3 comprises 14 residues. The germline CDR1 and CDR2 sequences are MRHNA and SNTAGT. The CDR3 region is CASTLTGPSYEQYF. For the CDR3, the DNA is TGTGCCAGCACCTTGACAGGACCTTCCTACGAGCAGTACTTC.

The chain recombines TRBV19 with TRBJ1-2, with D perhaps matching TRBD1 (5 bases). The CDR3 extends over 15 amino acids. The germline V gene encodes CDR1 LNHDA and CDR2 SQIVND (reference sequence). The V gene lost 8 bases and the J gene lost 1 base, with 17 bases spanning the gap. DNA for the CDR3: TGTGCCAGTGCCCGGGGGGGAATCGTTAACTATGGCTACACCTTC. It yields the protein CASARGGIVNYGYTF.

This chain uses TRBV12-3 or TRBV12-4 with TRBJ2-5; tentatively, D is TRBD2 (5 bases). V was pared by 10 bases and J by 4 bases, with 16 bases between. This CDR3 contains 13 residues. The CDR3, as DNA: TGTGCCACCTCTCCGGGGTGGGGAGAGACCCAGTACTTC. Protein: CATSPGWGETQYF.